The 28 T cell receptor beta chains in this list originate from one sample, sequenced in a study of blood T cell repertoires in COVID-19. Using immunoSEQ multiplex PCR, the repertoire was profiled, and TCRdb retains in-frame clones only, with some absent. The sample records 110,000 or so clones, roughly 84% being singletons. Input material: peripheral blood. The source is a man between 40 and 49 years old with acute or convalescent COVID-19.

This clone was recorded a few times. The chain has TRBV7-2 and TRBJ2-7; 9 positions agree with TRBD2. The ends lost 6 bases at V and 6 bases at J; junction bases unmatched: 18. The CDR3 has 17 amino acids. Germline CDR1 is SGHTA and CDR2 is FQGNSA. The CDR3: CASRKLGGGGGAGEQYF. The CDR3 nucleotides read TGTGCCAGCAGAAAGCTTGGCGGGGGCGGGGGGGCCGGCGAGCAGTACTTC.

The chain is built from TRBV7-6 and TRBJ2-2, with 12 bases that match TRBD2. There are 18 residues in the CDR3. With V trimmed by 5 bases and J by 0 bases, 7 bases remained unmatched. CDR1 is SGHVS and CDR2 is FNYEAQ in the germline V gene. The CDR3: CASSRWTSGATNTGELFF. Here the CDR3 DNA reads TGTGCCAGCAGCCGATGGACTAGCGGGGCCACGAACACCGGGGAGCTGTTTTTT.

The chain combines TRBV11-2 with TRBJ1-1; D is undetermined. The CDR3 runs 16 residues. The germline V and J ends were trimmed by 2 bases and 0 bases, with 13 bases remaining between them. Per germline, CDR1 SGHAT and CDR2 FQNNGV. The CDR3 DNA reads TGTGCCAGCAGCTTAAGCTTTGAACTCATGAACACTGAAGCTTTCTTT. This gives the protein CASSLSFELMNTEAFF.

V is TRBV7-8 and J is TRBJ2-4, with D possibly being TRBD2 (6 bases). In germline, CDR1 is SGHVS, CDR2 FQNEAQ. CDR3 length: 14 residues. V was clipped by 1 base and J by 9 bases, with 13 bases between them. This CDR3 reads CASSLGLREVIQYF. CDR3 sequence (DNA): TGTGCCAGCAGCTTAGGTTTGAGGGAGGTCATTCAGTACTTC.

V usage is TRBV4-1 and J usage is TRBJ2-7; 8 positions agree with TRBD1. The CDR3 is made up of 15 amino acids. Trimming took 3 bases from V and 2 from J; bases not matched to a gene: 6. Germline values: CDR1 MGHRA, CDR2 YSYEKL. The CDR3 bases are TGCGCCAGCAGCCACGGGACAGGAGGAACCTACGAGCAGTACTTC. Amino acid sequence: CASSHGTGGTYEQYF.

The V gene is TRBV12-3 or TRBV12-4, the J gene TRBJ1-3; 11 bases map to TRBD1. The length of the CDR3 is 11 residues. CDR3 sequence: CAWTGGSAIYF. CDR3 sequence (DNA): TGTGCGTGGACAGGGGGCTCGGCCATATATTTT.

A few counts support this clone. Written as DNA, the CDR3 is TGTGCCTGGTCTGACAAGGTTAGCAATCAGCCCCAGCATTTT. This encodes CAWSDKVSNQPQHF. The chain recombines TRBV30 with TRBJ1-5, with D unclear. Germline V CDR1 and CDR2: GTSNPN, SVGIG (reference sequence). V was pared by 5 bases and J by 0 bases, with 11 bases between. This CDR3 has 14 residues.

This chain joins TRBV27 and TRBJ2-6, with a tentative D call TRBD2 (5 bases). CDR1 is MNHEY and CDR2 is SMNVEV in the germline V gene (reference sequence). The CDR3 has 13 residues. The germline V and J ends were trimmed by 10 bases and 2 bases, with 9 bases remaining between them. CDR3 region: CATRRPGANVLTF. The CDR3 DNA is TGTGCCACAAGGAGGCCTGGGGCCAACGTCCTGACTTTC.

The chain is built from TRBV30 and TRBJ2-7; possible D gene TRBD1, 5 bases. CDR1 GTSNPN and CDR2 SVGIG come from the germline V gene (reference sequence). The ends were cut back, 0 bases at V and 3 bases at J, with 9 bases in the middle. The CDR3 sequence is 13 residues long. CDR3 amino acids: CAWSVVTVYEQYF. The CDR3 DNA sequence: TGTGCCTGGAGTGTTGTGACAGTCTACGAGCAGTACTTC.

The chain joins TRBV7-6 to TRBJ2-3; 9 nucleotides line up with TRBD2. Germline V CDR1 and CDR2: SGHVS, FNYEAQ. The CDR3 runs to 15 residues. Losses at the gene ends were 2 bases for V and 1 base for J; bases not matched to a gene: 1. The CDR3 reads CASSLQRGGTDTQYF. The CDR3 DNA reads TGTGCCAGCAGCTTACAGCGGGGGGGCACAGATACGCAGTATTTT.

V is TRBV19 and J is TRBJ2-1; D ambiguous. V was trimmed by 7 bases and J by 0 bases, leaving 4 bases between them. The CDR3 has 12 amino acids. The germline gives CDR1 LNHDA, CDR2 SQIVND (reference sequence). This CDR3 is CASKSSYNEQFF. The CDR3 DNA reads TGTGCCAGTAAGAGCTCCTACAATGAGCAGTTCTTC. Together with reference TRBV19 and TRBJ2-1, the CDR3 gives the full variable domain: DGGITQSPKYLFRKEGQNVTLSCEQNLNHDAMYWYRQDPGQGLRLIYYSQIVNDFQKGDIAEGYSVSREKKESFPLTVTSAQKNPTAFYLCASKSSYNEQFFGPGTRLTVL.

Here the CDR3 reads CSVENRGRSKNIQYF. CDR3 nucleotides: TGCAGCGTTGAAAACAGGGGGCGATCCAAAAACATTCAGTACTTC. This chain links TRBV29-1 with TRBJ2-4; 9 bases match TRBD1. V gave up 2 bases and J gave up 2 bases; unmatched junction bases: 4. In germline, CDR1 is SQVTM, CDR2 ANQGSEA. This CDR3 region has 15 residues.

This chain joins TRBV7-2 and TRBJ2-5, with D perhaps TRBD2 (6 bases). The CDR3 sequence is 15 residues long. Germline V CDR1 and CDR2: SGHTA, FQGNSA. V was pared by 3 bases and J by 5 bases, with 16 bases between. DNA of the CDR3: TGTGCCAGCAGCTTGGTCGGGAGCCGGTGGGAGACCCAGTACTTC. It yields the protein CASSLVGSRWETQYF.

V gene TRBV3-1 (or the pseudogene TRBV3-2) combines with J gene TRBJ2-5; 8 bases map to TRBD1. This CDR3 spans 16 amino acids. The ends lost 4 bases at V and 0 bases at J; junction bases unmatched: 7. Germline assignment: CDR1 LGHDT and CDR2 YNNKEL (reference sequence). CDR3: CASSLRDRRNQETQYF. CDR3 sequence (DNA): TGTGCCAGCAGCCTCCGGGACAGGCGGAACCAAGAGACCCAGTACTTC.

Here the CDR3 DNA reads TGTGCCAGCAGGAGAAATACCGGGACAAATAATTCACCCCTCCACTTT. Amino acids: CASRRNTGTNNSPLHF. This chain joins TRBV2 and TRBJ1-6; possible D gene TRBD1, 6 bases. With 6 bases removed from V and 5 bases from J, the gap between germline ends came to 17 bases. From germline, CDR1 is SNHLY and CDR2 FYNNEI. The CDR3 is 16 amino acids.

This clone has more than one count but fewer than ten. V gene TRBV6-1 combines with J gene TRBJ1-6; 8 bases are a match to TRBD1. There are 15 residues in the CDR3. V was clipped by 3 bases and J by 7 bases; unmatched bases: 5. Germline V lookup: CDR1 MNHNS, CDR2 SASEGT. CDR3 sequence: CASSEHRGENSPLHF. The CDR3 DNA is TGTGCCAGCAGTGAGCACAGGGGGGAAAATTCACCCCTCCACTTT.

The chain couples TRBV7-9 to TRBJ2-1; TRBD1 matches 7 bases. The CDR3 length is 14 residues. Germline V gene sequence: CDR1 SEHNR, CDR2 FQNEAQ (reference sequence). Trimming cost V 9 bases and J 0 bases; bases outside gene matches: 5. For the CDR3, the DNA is TGTGCCAGTACGACAGGGAACTCCTACAATGAGCAGTTCTTC. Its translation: CASTTGNSYNEQFF.

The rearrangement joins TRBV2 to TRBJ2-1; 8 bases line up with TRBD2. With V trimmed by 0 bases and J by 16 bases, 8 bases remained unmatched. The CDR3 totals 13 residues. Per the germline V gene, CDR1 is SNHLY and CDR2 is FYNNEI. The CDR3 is CASSEASSGHKFF. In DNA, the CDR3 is TGTGCCAGCAGTGAAGCGTCTAGCGGGCACAAATTCTTC. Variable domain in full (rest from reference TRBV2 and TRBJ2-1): EPEVTQTPSHQVTQMGQEVILRCVPISNHLYFYWYRQILGQKVEFLVSFYNNEISEKSEIFDDQFSVERPDGSNFTLKIRSTKLEDSAMYFCASSEASSGHKFFGPGTRLTVL.

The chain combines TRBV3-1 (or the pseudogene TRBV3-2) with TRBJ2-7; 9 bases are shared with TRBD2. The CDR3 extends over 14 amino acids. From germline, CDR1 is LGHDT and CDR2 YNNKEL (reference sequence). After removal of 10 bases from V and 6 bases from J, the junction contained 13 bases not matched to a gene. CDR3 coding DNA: TGTGCCACCTCCTTTCCGGGACTAGCAGCCGAGCAGTACTTC. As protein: CATSFPGLAAEQYF.

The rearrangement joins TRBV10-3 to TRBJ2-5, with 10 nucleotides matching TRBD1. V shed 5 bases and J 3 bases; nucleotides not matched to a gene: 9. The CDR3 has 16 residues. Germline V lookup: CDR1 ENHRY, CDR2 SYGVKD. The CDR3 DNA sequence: TGTGCCATCAGTAATCGTGGGACAGGGGATGAAGAGACCCAGTACTTC. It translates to CAISNRGTGDEETQYF.

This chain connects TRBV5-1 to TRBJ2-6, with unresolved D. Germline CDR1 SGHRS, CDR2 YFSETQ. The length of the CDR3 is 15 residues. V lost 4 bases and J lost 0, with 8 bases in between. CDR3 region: CASSASSSGANVLTF. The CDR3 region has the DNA TGCGCCAGCAGCGCATCGAGCTCTGGGGCCAACGTCCTGACTTTC.

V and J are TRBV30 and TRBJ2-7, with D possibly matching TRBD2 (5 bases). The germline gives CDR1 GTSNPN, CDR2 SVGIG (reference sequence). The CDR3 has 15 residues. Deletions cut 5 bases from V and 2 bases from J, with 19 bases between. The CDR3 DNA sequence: TGTGCCTGGGCCGTAGGAGGTGGTGAACCCTACGAGCAGTACTTC. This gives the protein CAWAVGGGEPYEQYF. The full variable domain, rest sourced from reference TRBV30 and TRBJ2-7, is SQTIHQWPATLVQPVGSPLSLECTVEGTSNPNLYWYRQAAGRGLQLLFYSVGIGQISSEVPQNLSASRPQDRQFILSSKKLLLSDSGFYLCAWAVGGGEPYEQYFGPGTRLTVT.

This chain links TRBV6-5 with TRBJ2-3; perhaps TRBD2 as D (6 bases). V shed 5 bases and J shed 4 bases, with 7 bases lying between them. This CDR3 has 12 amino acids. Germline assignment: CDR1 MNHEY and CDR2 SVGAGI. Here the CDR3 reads CASSLASDTQYF. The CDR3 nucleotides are TGTGCCAGCAGTCTAGCGTCAGATACGCAGTATTTT.

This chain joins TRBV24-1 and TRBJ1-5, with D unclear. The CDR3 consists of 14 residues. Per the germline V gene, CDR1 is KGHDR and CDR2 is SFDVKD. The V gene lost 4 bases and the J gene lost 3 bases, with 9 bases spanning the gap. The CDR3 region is CATSEPGSNQPQHF. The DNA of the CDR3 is TGTGCCACCAGTGAGCCGGGATCCAATCAGCCCCAGCATTTT.

CDR3 sequence (DNA): TGTGCCAGCATCAACCGACAGGGGGTACACTATAATTCACCCCTCCACTTT. It codes for CASINRQGVHYNSPLHF. The rearrangement joins TRBV11-3 to TRBJ1-6, with 9 bases that match TRBD1. V shed 7 bases, J shed 3 bases, and the junction held 10 bases outside the gene matches. The CDR3 runs to 17 residues. Per the germline V gene, CDR1 is SGHNT and CDR2 is YENEEA.

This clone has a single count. CDR3 sequence: CAISDPQIGAQPQHF. The CDR3 DNA sequence: TGTGCCATCAGTGACCCGCAGATTGGAGCTCAGCCCCAGCATTTT. The rearrangement links TRBV10-3 to TRBJ1-5; D gene uncertain. Between the trimmed V and J ends, which lost 3 bases and 6 bases, there was a span of 15 bases. CDR3 size: 15 residues. Germline lookup yields CDR1 ENHRY and CDR2 SYGVKD.

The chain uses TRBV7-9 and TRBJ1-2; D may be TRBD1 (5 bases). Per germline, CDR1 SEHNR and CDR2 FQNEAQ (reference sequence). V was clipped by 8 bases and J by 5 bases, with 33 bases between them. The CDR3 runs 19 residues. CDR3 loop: CASATGGKGFLVSPYGYTF. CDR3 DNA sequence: TGTGCCAGCGCGACGGGGGGGAAGGGTTTCTTAGTGTCCCCTTATGGCTACACCTTC.

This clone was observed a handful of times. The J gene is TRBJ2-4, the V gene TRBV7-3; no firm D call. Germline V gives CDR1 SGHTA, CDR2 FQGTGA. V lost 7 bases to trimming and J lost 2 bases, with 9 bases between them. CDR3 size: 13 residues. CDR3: CASTFSSKNIQYF. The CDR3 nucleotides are TGTGCCAGCACCTTCTCGTCCAAAAACATTCAGTACTTC.